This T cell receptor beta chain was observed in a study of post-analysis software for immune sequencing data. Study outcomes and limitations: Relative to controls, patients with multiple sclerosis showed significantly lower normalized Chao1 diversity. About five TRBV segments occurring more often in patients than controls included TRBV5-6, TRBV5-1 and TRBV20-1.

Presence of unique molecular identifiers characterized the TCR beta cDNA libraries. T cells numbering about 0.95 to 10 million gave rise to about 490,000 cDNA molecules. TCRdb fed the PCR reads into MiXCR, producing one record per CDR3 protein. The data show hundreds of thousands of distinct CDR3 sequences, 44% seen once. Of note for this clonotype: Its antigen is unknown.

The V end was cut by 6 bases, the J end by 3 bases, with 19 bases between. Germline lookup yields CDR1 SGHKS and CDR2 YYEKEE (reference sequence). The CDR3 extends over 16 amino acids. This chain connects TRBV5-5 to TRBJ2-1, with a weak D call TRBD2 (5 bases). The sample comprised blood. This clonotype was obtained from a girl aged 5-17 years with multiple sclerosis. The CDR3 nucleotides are TGTGCCAGCACCCCCCCGACTAAATTAATCTACAATGAGCAGTTCTTC. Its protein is CASTPPTKLIYNEQFF.